The entry below gives a single T cell receptor (beta chain) sequence along with its context. CDR1 is SGHTA and CDR2 is FQGTGA in the germline V gene. CDR3 length: 21 amino acids. V trimming: 2 bases; J trimming: 6 bases; junction bases outside the gene matches: 22. The sample comes from a study of blood T cell repertoires in COVID-19. Across the whole study: Whether acute or convalescent, the COVID-19 samples came from the United States, Italy and Spain. The cDNA or gDNA used as material had been derived from T cells, B-cell-depleted T cells, or PBMCs.

In the source study's methods: Estimated nucleated cell counts came from reference gene primer amplification. The method was immunoSEQ multiplex PCR; TCRdb's version includes in-frame clones alone and lacks a portion of them. The V and J calls and clone size are taken from that table; D and trimming were inferred from the DNA. The sample contains 120,000 to 150,000 clones, 80% to 85% of which appear only once. Input material: peripheral blood. The TCR comes from a human donor in a cohort sampled during active COVID-19. This chain uses TRBV7-3 with TRBJ2-2, with 9 bases that match TRBD2. The CDR3: CASSLLSLTAGGRTRPGELFF. CDR3 coding DNA: TGTGCCAGCAGCTTACTCTCTCTCACAGCGGGGGGACGAACAAGGCCCGGGGAGCTGTTTTTT. Drawing the rest from reference TRBV7-3 and TRBJ2-2, the complete variable domain is GAGVSQTPSNKVTEKGKYVELRCDPISGHTALYWYRQSLGQGPEFLIYFQGTGAADDSGLPNDRFFAVRPEGSVSTLKIQRTERGDSAVYLCASSLLSLTAGGRTRPGELFFGEGSRLTVL.